A selection of T cell receptor beta chains follows, all from one sample in a study of PD-1 blockade in classical Hodgkin lymphoma. Produced via immunoSEQ multiplex PCR; TCRdb's table is partial and in-frame only. The sample has roughly 36,000 clones, around four fifths seen once; the top ten hold roughly 9.2%. The sequences come from peripheral blood mononuclear cells (PBMCs), collected before the fourth cycle of nivolumab. The receptors were sampled from a human donor with classical Hodgkin lymphoma. Both conserved end residues are part of each CDR3. Fields, in order: V gene, CDR3 protein.

>TRBV19
CASSIDRTPFRDQPQHF
>TRBV11-1
CASSLNRDTQYF
>TRBV5-4
CASSSTTTTDSLYNEQFF
>TRBV6-5
CASSYQAGGGYTF
>TRBV6-5
CASQGNVWETQYF
>TRBV4-1
CASSLATGGKYEQYF
>TRBV28
CASSYPTGVAGNTIYF
>TRBV7-2
CASRLPGRYNEQFF
>TRBV29-1
CSVEGATSGGIDTQYF
>TRBV28
CASSSGTVNTEAFF
>TRBV5-1
CASSRTYPISEKLFF
>TRBV6-5
CASSYKGAGIPGELFF
>TRBV19
CAISRRAGLQPQHF
>TRBV4-2
CASSPAGGRDGYTF
>TRBV7-2
CASSLGHVNEKLFF
>TRBV6-6
CASSYSGQGPYEQYF
>TRBV6-5
CASSSTGPYQETQYF
>TRBV4-2
CASSQVPGFSGDIQYF
>TRBV5-1
CASSGGARRDTQYF
>TRBV4-3
CASSRSPGLAGGEQFF
>TRBV7-2
CASSLWGGTEAFF
>TRBV4-1
CASSLGGAGDTQYF
>TRBV7-2
CASSTGTGGGYGYTF
>TRBV19
CATLDYNEQFF
>TRBV28
CASTIEEGNEQYF
>TRBV9
CASSVGASLTDTQYF
>TRBV9
CASSVNRAFSSTDTQYF
>TRBV7-2
CASSLAGKPLYGYTF
>TRBV4-3
CASSQDEGNEKLFF
>TRBV6-1
CASNAGVKAGELFF
>TRBV5-4
CASSLGLARNEQFF
>TRBV11-1
CASSRDLISYEQYF
>TRBV20-1
CSARLNYGYTF
>TRBV19
CASSMGGAGSGYTF
>TRBV6-1
CASSESSGGAYNTQYF
>TRBV6-1
CASSELGGTGIDTQYF
>TRBV14
CASSQDRISTDTQYF
>TRBV6-1
CASKAGTGNTEAFF
>TRBV4-2
CASSQDEGGYTEAFF
>TRBV18
CASSQQADNEQFF
>TRBV7-8
CASSLGGTISKNIQYF
>TRBV7-2
CASSPLGYTGELFF
>TRBV28
CASALIRGRGGYTF
>TRBV27
CASSFNTGELFF
>TRBV7-2
CASSFRGRPTDTQYF
>TRBV7-8
CASSSPGQGLNTIYF
>TRBV18
CASSRNVGGEETQYF
>TRBV7-9
CASSEGMGPPHYEQYF
>TRBV28
CASSLGFSGNTIYF
>TRBV5-4
CASSRGRPAQYGYTF
>TRBV5-1
CASSLTLGASGGQETQYF
>TRBV18
CASSPKVVPDGRRNTIYF
>TRBV5-1
CASSLDPGLEQYF
>TRBV29-1
CSVEASGDGSYEQYF
>TRBV7-2
CASSRGGTNEKLFF